Described below is a single T cell receptor beta chain sequence and its context. This record belongs to a study of blood T cell repertoires in COVID-19. Looking at the study overall: COVID-19 samples, acute and convalescent, were from the United States, Italy and Spain. Sample material is recorded as cDNA or gDNA derived from T cells, B-cell-depleted T cells, or PBMCs.

Authors' analysis steps: Amplified reference gene primers provided the basis for estimating nucleated cell counts. The repertoire was sequenced with immunoSEQ multiplex PCR; TCRdb's copy has only in-frame clones and lacks some. The D gene and trimming were derived from the DNA, and the V and J assignments and clone size from that table. The sample consists of about 26,000 clones, roughly 84% of them appearing once. Germline CDR1 reads SNHLY; CDR2 reads FYNNEI. J lost 4 bases, V lost 4 bases, and 9 bases had no gene match. The CDR3 totals 15 residues. The V and J genes are TRBV2 and TRBJ2-7, with 8 bases fitting TRBD1. This TCR was sampled from a human donor in a cohort sampled during active COVID-19. What was sequenced was peripheral blood. The CDR3 is CASSVGQGAIYEQYF. The DNA of the CDR3 is TGTGCCAGCAGTGTCGGTCAGGGGGCAATTTACGAGCAGTACTTC. The entire variable domain, with the rest obtained from reference TRBV2 and TRBJ2-7, is as follows: EPEVTQTPSHQVTQMGQEVILRCVPISNHLYFYWYRQILGQKVEFLVSFYNNEISEKSEIFDDQFSVERPDGSNFTLKIRSTKLEDSAMYFCASSVGQGAIYEQYFGPGTRLTVT.